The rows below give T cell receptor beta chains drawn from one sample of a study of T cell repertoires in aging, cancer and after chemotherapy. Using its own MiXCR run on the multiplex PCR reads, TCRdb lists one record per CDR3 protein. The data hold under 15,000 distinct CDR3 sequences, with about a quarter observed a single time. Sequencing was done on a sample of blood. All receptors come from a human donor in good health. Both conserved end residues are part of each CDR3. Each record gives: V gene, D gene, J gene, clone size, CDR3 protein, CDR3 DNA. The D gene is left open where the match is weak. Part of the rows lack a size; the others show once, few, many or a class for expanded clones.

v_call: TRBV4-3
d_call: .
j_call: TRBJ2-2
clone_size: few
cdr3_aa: CASSQDRGQNTGELFF
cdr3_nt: TGCGCCAGCAGCCAAGATCGAGGACAGAACACCGGGGAGCTGTTTTTT

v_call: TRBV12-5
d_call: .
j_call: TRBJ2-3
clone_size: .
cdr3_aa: CASRQGGGTDTQYF
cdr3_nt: TGTGCTAGTCGGCAGGGAGGAGGCACAGATACTCAGTATTTT

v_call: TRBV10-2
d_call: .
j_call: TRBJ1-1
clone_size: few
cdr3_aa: CASKFAGSTEAFF
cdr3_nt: TGCGCCAGCAAATTCGCAGGGAGCACTGAAGCTTTCTTT

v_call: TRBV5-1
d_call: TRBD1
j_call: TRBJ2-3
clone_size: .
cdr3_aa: CASSSGTGGVSTDTQYF
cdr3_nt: TGCGCCAGCAGCTCCGGGACAGGGGGCGTGAGCACAGATACGCAGTATTTT

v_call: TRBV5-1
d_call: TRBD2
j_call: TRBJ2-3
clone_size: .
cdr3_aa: CASSLAGTSPDTQYF
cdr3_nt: TGCGCCAGCAGCTTGGCCGGGACTAGCCCAGATACGCAGTATTTT

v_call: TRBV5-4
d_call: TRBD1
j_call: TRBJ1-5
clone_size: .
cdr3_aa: CASSPDRDQPQHF
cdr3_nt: TGTGCCAGCAGCCCGGACAGGGACCAGCCCCAGCATTTT

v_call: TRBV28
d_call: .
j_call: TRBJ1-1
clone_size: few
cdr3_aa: CASSPRGAEAFF
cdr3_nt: TGTGCCAGCAGTCCCAGGGGAGCTGAAGCTTTCTTT

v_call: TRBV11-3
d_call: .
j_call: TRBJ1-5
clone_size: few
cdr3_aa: CASSLKLVSNQPQHF
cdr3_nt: TGTGCCAGCAGCTTAAAGCTCGTTAGCAATCAGCCCCAGCATTTT

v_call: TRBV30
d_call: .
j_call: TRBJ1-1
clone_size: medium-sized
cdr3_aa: CAWSSDFVTEAFF
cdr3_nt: TGTGCCTGGAGTTCTGATTTCGTCACTGAAGCTTTCTTT

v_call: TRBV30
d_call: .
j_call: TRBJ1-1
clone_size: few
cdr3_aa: CAWSDRGSNTEAFF
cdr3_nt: TGTGCCTGGAGTGACCGGGGATCGAACACTGAAGCTTTCTTT

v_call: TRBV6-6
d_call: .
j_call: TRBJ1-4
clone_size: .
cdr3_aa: CASSRGGSREKLFF
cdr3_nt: TGTGCCAGCAGTCGAGGGGGGTCTCGTGAAAAACTGTTTTTT

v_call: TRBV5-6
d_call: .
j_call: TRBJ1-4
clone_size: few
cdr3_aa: CASSLAGSLLFF
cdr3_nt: TGTGCCAGCAGCTTGGCAGGGAGTTTACTGTTTTTT

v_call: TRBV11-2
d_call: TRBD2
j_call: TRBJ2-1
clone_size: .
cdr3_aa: CASSTLSGLAGEITTNEQFF
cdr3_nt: TGTGCCAGCAGCACCCTAAGTGGGCTAGCGGGGGAGATTACAACCAATGAGCAGTTCTTC

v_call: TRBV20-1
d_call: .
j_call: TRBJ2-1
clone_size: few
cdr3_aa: CSASYKGYYNEQFF
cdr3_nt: TGCAGTGCTAGTTACAAGGGCTACTACAATGAGCAGTTCTTC

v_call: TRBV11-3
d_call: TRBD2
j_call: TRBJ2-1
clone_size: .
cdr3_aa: CASSFSGTTPYNEQFF
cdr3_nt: TGTGCCAGCAGCTTCTCCGGGACTACACCCTACAATGAGCAGTTCTTC